Listed below are T cell receptor beta chains from one sample, sequenced in a study of blood T cell repertoires in COVID-19. The assay was immunoSEQ multiplex PCR, and TCRdb's table has in-frame clones only and misses some. The data hold some 100,000 clones, with about 89% observed a single time. The sample taken for sequencing was peripheral blood. These receptor sequences come from a man over 45 with acute or convalescent COVID-19. Both conserved end residues are part of each CDR3. Each record gives: V gene, D gene, clone size, CDR3 length, J gene, CDR3 DNA, CDR3 protein. A D gene is named only where the DNA matches it firmly. Clone size appears in some rows only: once, few, many, or a class for an expanded clone.

V gene: TRBV15; D gene: TRBD2; clone size: -; CDR3 length: 18; J gene: TRBJ2-1; CDR3 DNA: TGTGCCACCAGCAGATACGTCGGGGGGACTAGCGGGAGAGATGAGCAGTTCTTC; CDR3 protein: CATSRYVGGTSGRDEQFF
V gene: TRBV11-2; D gene: -; clone size: -; CDR3 length: 15; J gene: TRBJ2-2; CDR3 DNA: TGTGCCAGCAGCTTACCGGGAGGGGGCCCCGGGGAGCTGTTTTTT; CDR3 protein: CASSLPGGGPGELFF
V gene: TRBV10-2; D gene: -; clone size: -; CDR3 length: 15; J gene: TRBJ2-2; CDR3 DNA: TGCGCCAGCAGTGAGTCGGTTGAGTACACCGGGGAGCTGTTTTTT; CDR3 protein: CASSESVEYTGELFF
V gene: TRBV5-1; D gene: TRBD2; clone size: -; CDR3 length: 15; J gene: TRBJ2-3; CDR3 DNA: TGCGCCAGCACTTTGCTTGAGGGAGGGGCAGATACGCAGTATTTT; CDR3 protein: CASTLLEGGADTQYF
V gene: TRBV4-1; D gene: TRBD2; clone size: -; CDR3 length: 15; J gene: TRBJ2-7; CDR3 DNA: TGCGCCAGCAGCCAAGGGACTAGCGGAATCTACGAGCAGTACTTC; CDR3 protein: CASSQGTSGIYEQYF
V gene: TRBV4-1; D gene: -; clone size: -; CDR3 length: 15; J gene: TRBJ1-6; CDR3 DNA: TGCGCCAGCAGCCAAGATCGCAGGGAAACTTCACCCCTCCACTTT; CDR3 protein: CASSQDRRETSPLHF
V gene: TRBV11-2; D gene: -; clone size: -; CDR3 length: 15; J gene: TRBJ1-2; CDR3 DNA: TGTGCCAGCAGCCCTCGCGGGGGCCTGGGCTATGGCTACACCTTC; CDR3 protein: CASSPRGGLGYGYTF
V gene: TRBV30; D gene: TRBD1; clone size: -; CDR3 length: 12; J gene: TRBJ1-4; CDR3 DNA: TGTGCCTGGAGTAATAACAGGGGAAAACTGTTTTTT; CDR3 protein: CAWSNNRGKLFF
V gene: TRBV3-1/TRBV3-2; D gene: TRBD2; clone size: -; CDR3 length: 17; J gene: TRBJ2-3; CDR3 DNA: TGTGCCAGCAGTAACCCGTCTAGCGGGAGAGGGGCAGATACGCAGTATTTT; CDR3 protein: CASSNPSSGRGADTQYF
V gene: TRBV5-4; D gene: TRBD2; clone size: -; CDR3 length: 15; J gene: TRBJ2-2; CDR3 DNA: TGTGCCAGCAGCTTGGGGACTAGGGACACCGGGGAGCTGTTTTTT; CDR3 protein: CASSLGTRDTGELFF
V gene: TRBV27; D gene: -; clone size: -; CDR3 length: 15; J gene: TRBJ2-6; CDR3 DNA: TGTGCCAGCAGTAGTCGCGGGTCTGGGGCCAACGTCCTGACTTTC; CDR3 protein: CASSSRGSGANVLTF
V gene: TRBV6-5; D gene: -; clone size: -; CDR3 length: 16; J gene: TRBJ2-3; CDR3 DNA: TGTGCCAGCAGTTACTCGAGGGCGGCCCACCCCGATACGCAGTATTTT; CDR3 protein: CASSYSRAAHPDTQYF
V gene: TRBV18; D gene: -; clone size: once; CDR3 length: 13; J gene: TRBJ2-5; CDR3 DNA: TGTGCCAGCTCACCACAGAGGGGGGAGACCCAGTACTTC; CDR3 protein: CASSPQRGETQYF
V gene: TRBV6-5; D gene: TRBD1; clone size: -; CDR3 length: 13; J gene: TRBJ1-6; CDR3 DNA: TGTGCCATCAGGACAGGGATGTCTTCACCCCTCCACTTT; CDR3 protein: CAIRTGMSSPLHF
V gene: TRBV6-5; D gene: TRBD1; clone size: -; CDR3 length: 14; J gene: TRBJ1-2; CDR3 DNA: TGTGCCAGCAGTTCGGCGGGGACAGGGTGGGGCTACACCTTC; CDR3 protein: CASSSAGTGWGYTF
V gene: TRBV2; D gene: -; clone size: -; CDR3 length: 15; J gene: TRBJ2-1; CDR3 DNA: TGTGCCAGCATTCTAGGGTCGGGAGTTTACAATGAGCAGTTCTTC; CDR3 protein: CASILGSGVYNEQFF
V gene: TRBV6-5; D gene: TRBD1; clone size: once; CDR3 length: 13; J gene: TRBJ1-1; CDR3 DNA: TGTGCCAGCCTAGACAGGGCGATCAGTAAAGCTTTCTTT; CDR3 protein: CASLDRAISKAFF
V gene: TRBV10-1; D gene: TRBD1; clone size: once; CDR3 length: 14; J gene: TRBJ2-7; CDR3 DNA: TGCGCCAGCAGTTCCGACAGGGGGCTGAGAGAGCAGTACTTC; CDR3 protein: CASSSDRGLREQYF
V gene: TRBV5-8; D gene: -; clone size: -; CDR3 length: 14; J gene: TRBJ2-7; CDR3 DNA: TGTGCCAGCAGCTTCACAGGGTACCCGCTCGAGCAGTACTTC; CDR3 protein: CASSFTGYPLEQYF
V gene: TRBV15; D gene: TRBD2; clone size: once; CDR3 length: 14; J gene: TRBJ2-7; CDR3 DNA: TGTGCCACCAGCAGGGAGGGAGGGCCGGACGAGCAGTACTTC; CDR3 protein: CATSREGGPDEQYF
V gene: TRBV7-9; D gene: -; clone size: -; CDR3 length: 13; J gene: TRBJ1-1; CDR3 DNA: TGTGCCAGCAGGTTGGGGGGAGCCAGTGAAGCTTTCTTT; CDR3 protein: CASRLGGASEAFF
V gene: TRBV19; D gene: -; clone size: -; CDR3 length: 16; J gene: TRBJ1-3; CDR3 DNA: TGTGCCAGTAGCCTTACGTCGCGAGGGTCAGGAAACACCATATATTTT; CDR3 protein: CASSLTSRGSGNTIYF
V gene: TRBV2; D gene: -; clone size: -; CDR3 length: 14; J gene: TRBJ1-6; CDR3 DNA: TGTGCCAGCAGCTACCGGACTGGTAATTCACCCCTCCACTTT; CDR3 protein: CASSYRTGNSPLHF
V gene: TRBV4-1; D gene: -; clone size: -; CDR3 length: 14; J gene: TRBJ2-5; CDR3 DNA: TGCGCCAGCAGCCAAGCCGAGTACCAAGAGACCCAGTACTTC; CDR3 protein: CASSQAEYQETQYF
V gene: TRBV7-2; D gene: TRBD1; clone size: -; CDR3 length: 17; J gene: TRBJ2-4; CDR3 DNA: TGTGCCAGCAGCCCCAGCGGGACAGGGGACGCCAAAAACATTCAGTACTTC; CDR3 protein: CASSPSGTGDAKNIQYF